Reported below is one T cell receptor (beta chain). Its antigen specificity is not known. Base qualities are not provided; no much larger clone lies one nucleotide away. TCRbeta CDR3 regions were amplified from genomic DNA using the immunoSEQ Assay, a bias-controlled multiplex PCR. The authors' pipeline ran thus. Within the assay, amplification of reference gene primers was used to estimate how many nucleated cells each sample contained. To quantify the absolute abundance of each unique TCRbeta CDR3 rearrangement, sequence reads were collapsed and filtered. For each sample, productive Simpson clonality was calculated as the square root of Simpson's diversity index across productive rearrangements. TCRdb retrieved this table from immuneACCESS and kept in-frame rearrangements only. Not all clones are present; in checked studies, unresolved V genes account for under half, and no reason is known for the remainder. V, J and clone size reflect that table, while D and trimming were determined from the DNA. For this sample there are around 300,000 clones; approximately 83% appear just once. Roughly a tenth of the sample belongs to the ten largest clones.

A second Seattle source provided samples from volunteer blood donors who had recovered from COVID-19. Collaborating institutions collected whole blood in K2EDTA tubes following their own protocols. For TCRbeta analysis, collaborators shipped samples as frozen whole blood, isolated PBMCs, or DNA extracted from either of those sample types. Clipping removes 5 bases from V and 6 bases from J, with 6 as the unmatched junction base count. CDR1 and CDR2, per the germline V gene, are SGHTA and FQGTGA. Counted from cysteine to phenylalanine, this CDR3 has 13 amino acids. Just CDR3 DNA is preserved here, 39 bases in frame from base 1. This sample was included in a study of blood T cell repertoires in COVID-19 (dated by TCRdb to 2019 to 2021). For the study in its entirety: Samples from collaborators originated in the United States, Italy and Spain and spanned both the acute and convalescent phases of COVID-19. The material from the prospective study consisted of cDNA or gDNA derived from T cells, B-cell-depleted T cells, or PBMCs. Subjects who had been exposed to COVID-19, were actively infected with it, or had recovered from it provided the deeply sampled blood TCRbeta repertoires that made up the dataset. A freely available public database, intended as a resource for researchers studying the immune response to SARS-CoV-2, is where the repertoires were released. Samples came from the ongoing ImmuneRACE study (first 160 participants) plus 1,254 subjects from 6 global collaborators. Nearly every sample came with metadata listing a de-identified subject ID, COVID-19 status, age in years and sex. HLA class I and class II types, where available, came from metadata supplied by the sample provider rather than from assay-based typing.

Overall results and qualifications from the work: How much clinical and demographic metadata was included differed by source and by participant, and the metadata was provided uncurated.

The receptor was derived from a woman aged 45-65 years who had recovered from COVID-19. The sequence is built from TRBV7-3 and TRBJ1-2; 7 bases in the middle match TRBD1. The sequenced sample consisted of peripheral blood. The CDR3 reads as follows: CASSPDRVNGYTF. The DNA sequence is TGTGCCAGCAGCCCAGACAGGGTGAATGGCTACACCTTC.